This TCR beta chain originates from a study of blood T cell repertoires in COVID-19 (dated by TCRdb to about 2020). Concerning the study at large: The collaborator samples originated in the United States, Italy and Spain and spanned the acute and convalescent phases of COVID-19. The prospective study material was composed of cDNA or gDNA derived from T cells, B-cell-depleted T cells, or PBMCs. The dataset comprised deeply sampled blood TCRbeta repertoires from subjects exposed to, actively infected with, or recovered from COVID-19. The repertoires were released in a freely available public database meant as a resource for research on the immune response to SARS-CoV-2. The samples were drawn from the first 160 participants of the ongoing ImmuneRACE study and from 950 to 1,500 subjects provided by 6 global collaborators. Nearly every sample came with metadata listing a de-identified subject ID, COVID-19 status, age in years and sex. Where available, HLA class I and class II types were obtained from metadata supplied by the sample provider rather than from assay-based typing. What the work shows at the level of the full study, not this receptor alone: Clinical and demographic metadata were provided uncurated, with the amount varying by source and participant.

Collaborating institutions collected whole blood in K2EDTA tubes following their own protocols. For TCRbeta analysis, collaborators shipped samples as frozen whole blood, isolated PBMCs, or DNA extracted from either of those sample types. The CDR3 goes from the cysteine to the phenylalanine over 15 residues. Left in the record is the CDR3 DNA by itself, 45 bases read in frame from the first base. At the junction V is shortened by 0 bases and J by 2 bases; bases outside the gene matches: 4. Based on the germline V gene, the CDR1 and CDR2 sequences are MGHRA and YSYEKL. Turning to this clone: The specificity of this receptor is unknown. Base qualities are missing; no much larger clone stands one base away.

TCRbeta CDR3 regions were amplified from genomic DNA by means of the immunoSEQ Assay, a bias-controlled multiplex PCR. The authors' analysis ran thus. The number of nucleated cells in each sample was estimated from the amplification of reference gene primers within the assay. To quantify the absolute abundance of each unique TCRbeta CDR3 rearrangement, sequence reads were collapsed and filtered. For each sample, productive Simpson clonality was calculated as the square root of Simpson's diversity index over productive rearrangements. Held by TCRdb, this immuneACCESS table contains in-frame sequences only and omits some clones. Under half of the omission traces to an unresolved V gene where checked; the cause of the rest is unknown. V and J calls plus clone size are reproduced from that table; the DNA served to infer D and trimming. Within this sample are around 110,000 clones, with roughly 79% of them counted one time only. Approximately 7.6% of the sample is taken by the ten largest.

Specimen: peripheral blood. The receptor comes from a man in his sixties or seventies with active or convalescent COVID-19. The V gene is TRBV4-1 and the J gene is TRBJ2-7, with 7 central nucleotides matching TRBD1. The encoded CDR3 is CASSQEQGNPYEQYF. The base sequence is TGCGCCAGCAGCCAAGAACAGGGGAACCCCTACGAGCAGTACTTC.